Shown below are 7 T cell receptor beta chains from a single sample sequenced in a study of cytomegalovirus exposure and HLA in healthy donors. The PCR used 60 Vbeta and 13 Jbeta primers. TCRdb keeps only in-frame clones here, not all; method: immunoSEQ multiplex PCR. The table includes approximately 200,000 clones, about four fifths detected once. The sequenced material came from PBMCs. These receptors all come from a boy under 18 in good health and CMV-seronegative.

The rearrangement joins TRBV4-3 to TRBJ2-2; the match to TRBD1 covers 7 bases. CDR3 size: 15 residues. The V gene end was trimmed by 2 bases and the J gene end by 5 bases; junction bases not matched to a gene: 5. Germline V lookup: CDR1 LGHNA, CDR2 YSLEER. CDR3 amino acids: CASSQRTGRTGELFF. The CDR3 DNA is TGCGCCAGCAGCCAACGGACAGGCCGGACCGGGGAGCTGTTTTTT.

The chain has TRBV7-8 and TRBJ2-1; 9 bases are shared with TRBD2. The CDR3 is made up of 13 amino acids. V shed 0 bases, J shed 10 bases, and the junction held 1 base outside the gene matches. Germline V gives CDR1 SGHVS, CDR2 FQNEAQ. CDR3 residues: CASSLALAGEQFF. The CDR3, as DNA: TGTGCCAGCAGCTTAGCTCTAGCGGGGGAGCAGTTCTTC.

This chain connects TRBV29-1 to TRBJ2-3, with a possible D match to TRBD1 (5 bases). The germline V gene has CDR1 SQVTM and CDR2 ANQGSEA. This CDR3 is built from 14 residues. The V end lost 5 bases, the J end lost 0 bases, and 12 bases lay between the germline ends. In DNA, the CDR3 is TGCAGCGTTAGATACAGGATTAGCACAGATACGCAGTATTTT. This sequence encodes CSVRYRISTDTQYF.

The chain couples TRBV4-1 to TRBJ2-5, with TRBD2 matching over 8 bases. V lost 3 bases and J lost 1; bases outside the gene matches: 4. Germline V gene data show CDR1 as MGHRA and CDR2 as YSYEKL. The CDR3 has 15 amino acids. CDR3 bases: TGCGCCAGCAGCCATCCCGGGACTAGCCAAGAGACCCAGTACTTC. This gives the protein CASSHPGTSQETQYF.

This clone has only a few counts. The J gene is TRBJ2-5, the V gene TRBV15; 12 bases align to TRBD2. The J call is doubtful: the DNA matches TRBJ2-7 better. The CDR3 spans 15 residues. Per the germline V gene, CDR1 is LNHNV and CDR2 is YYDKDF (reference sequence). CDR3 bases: TGTGCCACCAGCAGGGAGACTAGCGGGAGTTACGAGCAGTACTTC. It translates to CATSRETSGSYEQYF.

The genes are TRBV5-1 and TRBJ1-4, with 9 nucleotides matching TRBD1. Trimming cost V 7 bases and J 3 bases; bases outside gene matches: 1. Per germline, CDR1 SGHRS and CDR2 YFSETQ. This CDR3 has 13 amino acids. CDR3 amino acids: CASGTGSNEKLFF. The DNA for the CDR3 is TGCGCCAGCGGGACAGGGTCTAATGAAAAACTGTTTTTT.

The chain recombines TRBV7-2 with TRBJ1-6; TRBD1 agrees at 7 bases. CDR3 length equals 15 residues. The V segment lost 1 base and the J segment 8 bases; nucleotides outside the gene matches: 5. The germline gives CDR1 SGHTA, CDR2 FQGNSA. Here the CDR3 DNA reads TGTGCCAGCAGCTTAGGACAGGGTTTCCATTCACCCCTCCACTTT. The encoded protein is CASSLGQGFHSPLHF.